Each of the 24 T cell receptor beta chains below was sequenced from the same sample in a study of T cells expressing NK-cell markers (dated by TCRdb to 2019 to 2021). Library preparation was by 5' RACE. These reads were obtained on an Illumina HiSeq 2000. TCRdb reprocessed the reads, so every CDR3 protein sequence counts as one entry and DNA is not shown. The table held for this sample gives roughly 430,000 distinct CDR3 sequences. Jointly, the top ten make up roughly 8% of the sample. The specimen sequenced was blood T cells: a sorted CD56 or NKG2C T cell subset, CD4+ or CD8+ T cells, or bulk PBMC T cells (not recorded which). The origin of the receptors is a woman aged 18 to 75 in good health.

The rearrangement links TRBV6-1 to TRBJ2-3; checking the TCRdb D call of TRBD2 is not possible without DNA. The CDR3 runs to 14 residues. Germline-derived CDR1 and CDR2 are MNHNS and SASEGT. The CDR3 reads CASAGLASTDTQYF.

The J gene is TRBJ2-1, the V gene TRBV19; TCRdb indicates TRBD1, and absent DNA this call remains unverified. CDR3 length: 14 residues. Germline CDR1 reads LNHDA; CDR2 reads SQIVND (reference sequence). The CDR3 loop is CASSSATGGNEQFF.

V and J are TRBV20-1 and TRBJ2-1; TCRdb proposes TRBD2, but this gene call is untestable without DNA. Germline CDR1 and CDR2: DFQATT and SNEGSKA (reference sequence). The CDR3 length is 17 residues. This CDR3 is CSAAPGLADSSYNEQFF.

This rearrangement joins TRBV20-1 to TRBJ2-3; the TCRdb call, TRBD1, lacks DNA for checking. Germline V gene sequence: CDR1 DFQATT, CDR2 SNEGSKA (reference sequence). CDR3 length: 13 residues. The CDR3 here is CSVERGHTDTQYF.

This rearrangement joins TRBV2 to TRBJ2-7; the TCRdb D gene call, TRBD1, has no DNA to confirm it. This CDR3 region has 14 residues. CDR1 and CDR2 from the germline V gene are SNHLY and FYNNEI. CDR3 loop: CASSDGDGSYEQYF.

V usage is TRBV20-1 and J usage is TRBJ2-3; with no DNA, the TCRdb D assignment of TRBD1 cannot be verified. Germline lookup yields CDR1 DFQATT and CDR2 SNEGSKA (reference sequence). CDR3 size: 14 residues. CDR3 amino acids: CSASAAAWGDTQYF.

The rearrangement links TRBV27 to TRBJ2-3. CDR1 MNHEY and CDR2 SMNVEV come from the germline V gene (reference sequence). The CDR3 covers 14 residues. The CDR3 protein is CASSISRVADTQYF.

The CDR3 reads CSVEDVYDSVLHF. This rearrangement joins TRBV29-1 to TRBJ1-5; TCRdb names TRBD1, which stays unverified in the absence of DNA. The CDR3 is 13 residues long. Germline lookup yields CDR1 SQVTM and CDR2 ANQGSEA.

V is TRBV20-1 and J is TRBJ2-7; no DNA is available, so the TRBD1 call from TCRdb remains unchecked. Germline CDR1 is DFQATT and CDR2 is SNEGSKA (reference sequence). The CDR3 extends over 15 amino acids. This CDR3 reads CSANQRQGGPYEQYF.

The chain uses TRBV11-2 and TRBJ2-3; TCRdb's assignment of TRBD2 cannot be checked, as there is no DNA. Germline-derived CDR1 and CDR2 are SGHAT and FQNNGV. The CDR3 is made up of 15 amino acids. CDR3: CASSLEGTSGAFRYF.

The chain is built from TRBV6-1 and TRBJ2-2; the TCRdb D gene call, TRBD1, has no DNA to confirm it. Germline CDR1 is MNHNS and CDR2 is SASEGT. CDR3 size: 18 residues. CDR3 protein: CASSHRQGEGSNTGELFF.

The chain has TRBV15 and TRBJ2-3; TCRdb's D call, TRBD1, is unchecked because there is no DNA. Germline V gene sequence: CDR1 LNHNV, CDR2 YYDKDF (reference sequence). This CDR3 spans 16 amino acids. CDR3 loop: CASSEGGYSAADTQYF.

CDR3 loop: CASSRGLASYNEQFF. The rearrangement links TRBV5-1 to TRBJ2-1; the D call of TRBD2 rests on TCRdb alone, since no DNA is present to check it. The CDR3 loop spans 15 amino acids. Germline V gene lookup returns CDR1 SGHRS and CDR2 YFSETQ.

The chain has TRBV5-1 and TRBJ2-1; there is no DNA to check the TCRdb D call of TRBD1. Germline CDR1 reads SGHRS; CDR2 reads YFSETQ. The CDR3 runs 17 residues. CDR3 in amino acids: CASSASRRGNIGDEQFF. Variable domain in full (rest from reference TRBV5-1 and TRBJ2-1): KAGVTQTPRYLIKTRGQQVTLSCSPISGHRSVSWYQQTPGQGLQFLFEYFSETQRNKGNFPGRFSGRQFSNSRSEMNVSTLELGDSALYLCASSASRRGNIGDEQFFGPGTRLTVL.

V gene TRBV19 combines with J gene TRBJ2-3; the TRBD2 assignment by TCRdb is unverifiable without DNA. The CDR3 has 14 amino acids. The germline gives CDR1 LNHDA, CDR2 SQIVND (reference sequence). The CDR3 region is CASSDGTSGGNEFF. Based on the CDR3 plus reference TRBV19 and TRBJ2-3, the full variable domain is DGGITQSPKYLFRKEGQNVTLSCEQNLNHDAMYWYRQDPGQGLRLIYYSQIVNDFQKGDIAEGYSVSREKKESFPLTVTSAQKNPTAFYLCASSDGTSGGNEFFGPGTRLTVL.

The chain is built from TRBV5-1 and TRBJ2-7; TCRdb proposes TRBD2, but this gene call is untestable without DNA. This CDR3 region has 12 residues. In germline, CDR1 is SGHRS, CDR2 YFSETQ. The CDR3 loop reads CASSAGGGEQYF. The whole variable domain, remainder taken from reference TRBV5-1 and TRBJ2-7, is KAGVTQTPRYLIKTRGQQVTLSCSPISGHRSVSWYQQTPGQGLQFLFEYFSETQRNKGNFPGRFSGRQFSNSRSEMNVSTLELGDSALYLCASSAGGGEQYFGPGTRLTVT.

The rearrangement joins TRBV9 to TRBJ1-5; TCRdb gives TRBD1 as the D gene, but with no DNA this cannot be confirmed. This CDR3 is built from 14 residues. The germline V gene encodes CDR1 SGDLS and CDR2 YYNGEE. The CDR3 spells CASSVEGDRQPQHF.

The genes are TRBV28 and TRBJ1-2; TCRdb gives TRBD1 as the D gene, but with no DNA this cannot be confirmed. The CDR3 is made up of 13 amino acids. Germline assignment: CDR1 MDHEN and CDR2 SYDVKM. The CDR3 here is CASMVGSGDGYTF.

The chain employs TRBV20-1 and TRBJ2-1. The CDR3 is 13 amino acids. Germline V gene sequence: CDR1 DFQATT, CDR2 SNEGSKA (reference sequence). CDR3 in amino acids: CSARDMGYNEQFF.

The chain's CDR3 is CATSRLTNTGELFF. The V call is TRBV15, the J call TRBJ2-2. CDR3 length: 14 residues. The V gene's germline CDR1 is LNHNV and CDR2 YYDKDF (reference sequence).

This rearrangement joins TRBV12-3 or TRBV12-4 to TRBJ2-5. CDR3 size: 14 residues. CDR3 sequence: CASSFFRFQETQYF.

CDR3 in amino acids: CAISDMTSHEQFF. The rearrangement joins TRBV10-3 to TRBJ2-1; absent DNA, TCRdb's TRBD2 call cannot be checked. Germline CDR1 reads ENHRY; CDR2 reads SYGVKD. The CDR3 extends over 13 amino acids.

The chain uses TRBV5-4 and TRBJ2-3; absent DNA, TCRdb's TRBD2 call cannot be checked. The CDR3 has 16 residues. CDR1 and CDR2 from the germline V gene are SGHNT and YYREEE (reference sequence). The CDR3 reads CASSPRLDPTADTQYF.

The chain has TRBV2 and TRBJ2-5. CDR1 and CDR2 from the germline V gene are SNHLY and FYNNEI. CDR3 size: 15 residues. The CDR3 sequence: CASRRVGREQETQYF.